This T cell receptor (beta chain) was found in a study of T cell responses to AZD1222 COVID-19 vaccine. Findings and caveats of the study: When two AZD1222 doses had been given, Spike-specific TCR breadth and depth rose. White British people made up most donors, females outnumbered males, and clonal diversity was possibly underestimated. No day 14 peak samples; only post-peak repertoires were characterized.

The CDR3 has 13 amino acids. The germline V and J ends were trimmed by 0 bases and 1 base, with 6 bases remaining between them. Germline CDR1 and CDR2: GTSNPN and SVGIG (reference sequence). To note about this clone: Its cognate antigen is unknown.

Measured with immunoSEQ multiplex PCR; TCRdb has only the in-frame clones, and not every one. Of about 110,000 clones listed, around 91% were seen once; the top ten hold 22%. This receptor was identified in an adult in good health. The specimen was peripheral blood, collected on day 0 of AZD1222 vaccination. This chain joins TRBV30 and TRBJ1-1; D remains unclear. CDR3 DNA: TGTGCCTGGAGTGTACTACAGAACACTGAAGCTTTCTTT. It encodes CAWSVLQNTEAFF.